This TCR beta chain was documented in a study of T cell responses to AZD1222 COVID-19 vaccine. Overall study findings and caveats: Close to half of spike-specific TCRs reportedly recognize unmutated variant regions. Vaccine-associated CD4 TCRs spanned spike, dominant at 160-218 and 743-854. Scientists sampled the repertoires only once the peak T cell response had passed.

To note about this clone: Antigen unknown.

The protocol was immunoSEQ multiplex PCR, while the TCRdb copy is restricted to in-frame clones and leaves out a portion. This table has 150,000 or so clones, approximately 78% appearing once. This TCR derives from an adult in good health. Sequenced here: peripheral blood, sampled on day 0 of MenACWY control vaccination.

This chain's CDR3 is CASSSFERDSPLHF. DNA of the CDR3: TGTGCCAGCAGTTCCTTTGAGAGGGATTCACCCCTCCACTTT. The genes are TRBV6-2 or TRBV6-3 and TRBJ1-6; D remains unclear. V lost 4 bases, J lost 8 bases, and 12 bases lay in between. Germline-derived CDR1 and CDR2 are MNHEY and SVGEGT. This CDR3 contains 14 residues.